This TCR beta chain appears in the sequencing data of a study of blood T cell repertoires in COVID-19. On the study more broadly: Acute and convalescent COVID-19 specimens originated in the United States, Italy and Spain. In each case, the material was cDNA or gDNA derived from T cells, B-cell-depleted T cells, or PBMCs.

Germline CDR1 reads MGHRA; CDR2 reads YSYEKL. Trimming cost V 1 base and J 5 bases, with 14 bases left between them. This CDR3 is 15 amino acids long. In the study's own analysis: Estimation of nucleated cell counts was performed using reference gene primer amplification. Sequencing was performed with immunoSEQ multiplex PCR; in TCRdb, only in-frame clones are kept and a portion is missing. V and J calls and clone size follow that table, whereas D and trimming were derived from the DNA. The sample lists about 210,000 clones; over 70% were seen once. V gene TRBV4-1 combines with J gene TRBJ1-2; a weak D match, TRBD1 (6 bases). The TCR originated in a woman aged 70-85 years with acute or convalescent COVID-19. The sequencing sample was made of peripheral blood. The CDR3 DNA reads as TGCGCCAGCAGCCAAGGATGGGACACCTCATATGGCTACACCTTC. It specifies CASSQGWDTSYGYTF.